The rows below give T cell receptor beta chains drawn from one sample of a study of preoperative IRX-2 immunotherapy in early breast cancer. Some clones are missing from TCRdb's copy, which holds only in-frame ones; the method was immunoSEQ multiplex PCR. Among 20,000 to 30,000 clones listed, 85% to 90% were seen once. The sample was tumor tissue, taken after IRX-2 immunotherapy. These receptors all stem from a human donor with breast cancer. Both conserved end residues are part of each CDR3. A D gene is named only where the DNA matches it firmly. Rows may omit the clone size; those that give it use once, few, many or a size class.

j_call clone_size cdr3_length v_call d_call cdr3_aa cdr3_nt
TRBJ1-5 - 12 TRBV7-9 - CASSRGDQPQHF TGTGCCAGCAGCCGCGGGGATCAGCCCCAGCATTTT
TRBJ2-3 - 16 TRBV4-2 - CASSQAGGEGTDTQYF TGTGCCAGCAGCCAAGCGGGGGGCGAAGGCACAGATACGCAGTATTTT
TRBJ2-3 - 14 TRBV10-3 - CAIRGGGRADTQYF TGTGCCATCAGGGGGGGCGGGAGAGCAGATACGCAGTATTTT
TRBJ2-3 - 15 TRBV6-1 TRBD1 CASRPRTGGADTQYF TGTGCCAGCAGGCCGAGGACAGGGGGGGCAGATACGCAGTATTTT
TRBJ2-7 few 13 TRBV2 - CASSLGPRGEQYF TGTGCCAGCAGTCTAGGGCCCCGGGGCGAGCAGTACTTC
TRBJ2-1 - 15 TRBV11-3 TRBD2 CASSSRQRGGKEQFF TGTGCCAGCAGCTCGAGGCAGCGGGGGGGAAAAGAGCAGTTCTTC
TRBJ1-5 - 14 TRBV5-5 - CASSPEGGNQPQHF TGTGCCAGCAGCCCCGAGGGGGGGAATCAGCCCCAGCATTTT
TRBJ2-2 - 17 TRBV5-1 TRBD2 CASSLGLAGAAGGELFF TGCGCCAGCAGCTTGGGACTAGCGGGAGCGGCGGGCGGGGAGCTGTTTTTT
TRBJ1-5 - 14 TRBV6-5 TRBD1 CASTRQGPNQPQHF TGTGCCAGCACGAGACAGGGCCCTAATCAGCCCCAGCATTTT
TRBJ2-5 - 15 TRBV27 - CASSLRGTRDGTQYF TGTGCCAGCAGTTTGAGGGGAACGAGGGACGGGACCCAGTACTTC
TRBJ2-1 - 19 TRBV7-9 TRBD2 CASSSTPLKRGPSYNEQFF TGTGCCAGCAGCTCTACCCCGCTCAAGCGGGGCCCCTCCTACAATGAGCAGTTCTTC
TRBJ1-4 - 14 TRBV2 - CASSAGPINEKLFF TGTGCCAGCAGTGCGGGGCCTATTAATGAAAAACTGTTTTTT
TRBJ2-1 - 15 TRBV6-4 TRBD2 CASSFTWEGGNEQFF TGTGCCAGCAGTTTTACCTGGGAGGGAGGTAATGAGCAGTTCTTC
TRBJ2-7 - 13 TRBV7-6 - CASSLRVGDEQYF TGTGCCAGCAGCTTAAGGGTCGGCGACGAGCAGTACTTC
TRBJ2-6 - 18 TRBV2 - CASGMPGRLSSGANVLTF TGTGCCAGCGGCATGCCGGGACGGCTTAGCTCTGGGGCCAACGTCCTGACTTTC
TRBJ2-1 - 16 TRBV7-2 - CASSLMGRNLYNEQFF TGTGCCAGCAGCTTAATGGGACGAAACTTGTACAATGAGCAGTTCTTC
TRBJ1-3 once 14 TRBV27 - CASQGTHSGNTIYF TGTGCCAGCCAAGGGACACACTCTGGAAACACCATATATTTT
TRBJ2-7 once 13 TRBV7-9 - CASSYGEAYEQYF TGTGCCAGCAGCTACGGGGAAGCCTACGAGCAGTACTTC